The present T cell receptor beta chain was sequenced within a study of patients and donors after allogeneic stem cell transplantation. TCRdb analysed the RT-PCR reads with MiXCR anew, one entry per CDR3 protein. This sample carries 920,000 or so distinct CDR3 sequences, 18% of them seen once, and the ten largest clones take around 6%. This sequence was found in a human donor who was either an allogeneic HSCT recipient or a stem cell or donor lymphocyte infusion donor (not recorded which). It is not recorded whose cells these are; they may come from a transplant donor. Sample: blood, either unsorted or a sorted T cell fraction (not recorded which).

The CDR3, as DNA: TGTGCCAGCAGCTTGGCCCACCCTACCTCCTACGAGCAGTACTTC. This encodes CASSLAHPTSYEQYF. The genes are TRBV5-5 and TRBJ2-7; no reliable D call. V lost 0 bases to trimming and J lost 0 bases, with 10 bases between them. Germline V gene lookup returns CDR1 SGHKS and CDR2 YYEKEE (reference sequence). The CDR3 is made up of 15 amino acids.